This entry features one T cell receptor beta chain sequence. Its cognate antigen is unknown. Germline lookup yields CDR1 LNHDA and CDR2 SQIVND (reference sequence). The CDR3 loop spans 13 amino acids. V shed 6 bases, J shed 6 bases, and the junction held 7 bases outside the gene matches. These data are taken from a study of cytomegalovirus exposure and HLA in healthy donors. Study observations and caveats: Published work reported that the classifier diagnosed cytomegalovirus status with high specificity and sensitivity.

PCR involved 60 Vbeta and 13 Jbeta primers. Produced via immunoSEQ multiplex PCR; TCRdb's table is partial and in-frame only. The sample includes about 160,000 clones, roughly 82% of them seen just once. The sequencing sample was made of PBMCs. The TCR was taken from a man aged 45-65 years in good health and CMV-seropositive. V usage is TRBV19 and J usage is TRBJ1-2, with 7 bases matching TRBD1. The CDR3 sequence: CASSTDREDGYTF. The CDR3 DNA reads TGTGCCAGTAGCACTGACAGGGAAGATGGCTACACCTTC.